Listed here are 12 T cell receptor beta chains from one sample, sequenced in a study of vaccination and CD4 T cells after COVID-19 (dated by TCRdb to 2022 to 2024). Receptor libraries were prepared by PCR. The instrument given in TCRdb is Illumina iSeq 100. DNA from cultured CD4+ T cells was subjected to TCR sequencing with the Oncomine TCR Beta short-read assay at the Johns Hopkins FTIC core. TCRdb cleaned the public reads at Q25 with fastp, built clones with MiXCR and kept in-frame beta chains. Rows are combined by CDR3 protein, so each entry shows the most common genes and DNA. The sample contains 8,000 to 9,000 distinct CDR3 sequences, roughly three fifths of them found a single time. The leading ten clones occupy 25% of the sample. The meaning of the sample's treatment or condition label: roughly 10-day PBMC culture with coronavirus spike peptide pools or control peptides (ViraFEST assay). Their cognate antigens are unknown.

Sequencing input: CD4+ T cells from blood, cultured in vitro. Receptors originate from a human donor who had recovered from COVID-19.

The V call is TRBV7-2, the J call TRBJ2-7; TRBD1 might be the D (6 bases). With 6 bases removed from V and 4 bases from J, the gap between germline ends came to 13 bases. CDR1 and CDR2 (germline): SGHTA, FQGNSA. The CDR3 has 13 residues. CDR3 coding DNA: TGTGCCAGCAGTGTACAGGGCGTATACGAGCAGTACTTC. Translation: CASSVQGVYEQYF.

This chain links TRBV28 with TRBJ2-7; a weak D match, TRBD1 (6 bases). Trimming took 3 bases from V and 2 from J, leaving 11 bases between them. Germline V lookup: CDR1 MDHEN, CDR2 SYDVKM. This CDR3 region has 14 residues. The CDR3 loop is CASSLVQGTYEQYF. For the CDR3, the DNA is TGTGCCAGCAGTTTGGTGCAGGGGACCTACGAGCAGTACTTC.

The chain recombines TRBV7-2 with TRBJ2-5, with D possibly being TRBD2 (6 bases). Germline CDR1 SGHTA, CDR2 FQGNSA. V was trimmed by 5 bases and J by 4 bases, leaving 14 bases between them. This CDR3 comprises 14 residues. The CDR3 here is CASSETRGRETQYF. The CDR3 nucleotides read TGTGCCAGCAGCGAAACGCGGGGAAGAGAGACCCAGTACTTC.

This clonotype was seen only a few times. V and J are TRBV7-2 and TRBJ1-6, with a tentative D call TRBD1 (5 bases). Germline V gene data show CDR1 as SGHTA and CDR2 as FQGNSA. V was pared by 3 bases and J by 15 bases, with 18 bases between. This CDR3 has 14 residues. CDR3 coding DNA: TGTGCCAGCAGCTTGGGGTTCGCCGCTGGACACCTCCACTTT. Its translation: CASSLGFAAGHLHF.

The chain recombines TRBV7-2 with TRBJ1-6; no clear D. The CDR3 is 16 amino acids. Trimming took 1 base from V and 10 from J, leaving 17 bases between them. The germline gives CDR1 SGHTA, CDR2 FQGNSA. DNA of the CDR3: TGTGCCAGCAGCTTAGTCGGTGGCGGGGTACAGTCACCCCTCCACTTT. It is translated as CASSLVGGGVQSPLHF.

The chain joins TRBV20-1 to TRBJ2-6, with D possibly being TRBD2 (7 bases). The CDR3 sequence is 16 residues long. V lost 7 bases to trimming and J lost 0 bases, with 16 bases between them. The germline V gene encodes CDR1 DFQATT and CDR2 SNEGSKA (reference sequence). Written as DNA, the CDR3 is TGCAGTGGGGGGGGCAGGGGCCACTCTGGGGCCAACGTCCTGACTTTC. This sequence encodes CSGGGRGHSGANVLTF.

This chain uses TRBV20-1 with TRBJ2-5, with D perhaps being TRBD1 or TRBD2 (5 bases each). In germline, CDR1 is DFQATT, CDR2 SNEGSKA (reference sequence). This CDR3 comprises 12 residues. The ends were cut back, 7 bases at V and 2 bases at J, with 11 bases in the middle. CDR3 in amino acids: CSVPGRQETQYF. Written as DNA, the CDR3 is TGCAGTGTCCCGGGACGACAAGAGACCCAGTACTTC.

V is TRBV7-7 and J is TRBJ1-6; 7 bases map to TRBD1. Per the germline V gene, CDR1 is SSHAT and CDR2 is FNYEAQ (reference sequence). V gave up 5 bases and J gave up 7 bases; unmatched junction bases: 5. The CDR3 extends over 14 amino acids. The CDR3 loop reads CASSATDRNSPLHF. The CDR3 region has the DNA TGTGCCAGCAGCGCAACGGACAGGAATTCACCCCTCCACTTT. Drawing the rest from reference TRBV7-7 and TRBJ1-6, the complete variable domain is GAGVSQSPRYKVTKRGQDVTLRCDPISSHATLYWYQQALGQGPEFLTYFNYEAQPDKSGLPSDRFSAERPEGSISTLTIQRTEQRDSAMYRCASSATDRNSPLHFGNGTRLTVT.

The CDR3 coding sequence is TGTGCCAGCAGCCAAGAGGACGGCGGGAGCTACGAGCAGTACTTC. Amino acids: CASSQEDGGSYEQYF. The rearrangement uses TRBV4-2 and TRBJ2-7, with TRBD2 matching over 7 bases. The CDR3 has 15 amino acids. Losses at the gene ends were 0 bases for V and 3 bases for J; bases not matched to a gene: 5. CDR1 is LGHNA, CDR2 YNFKEQ, per germline.

The chain links TRBV24-1 to TRBJ1-5, with TRBD1 matching over 9 bases. The CDR3 has 16 amino acids. J lost 1 base, V lost 3 bases, and 3 bases had no gene match. CDR1 KGHDR and CDR2 SFDVKD come from the germline V gene. In nucleotides, the CDR3 is TGTGCCACCAGTGATCCAGGACAGGGGAGCAATCAGCCCCAGCATTTT. Translated: CATSDPGQGSNQPQHF.

The CDR3 coding sequence is TGCAGTGCTAGTATGGGACCTGGAAACACCATATATTTT. Residues: CSASMGPGNTIYF. The V gene is TRBV20-1, the J gene TRBJ1-3, with D tentatively TRBD1 (5 bases). This CDR3 is built from 13 residues. Trimming took off 3 bases at V and 2 bases at J, with 8 bases between the two ends. CDR1 and CDR2 (germline): DFQATT, SNEGSKA (reference sequence).

The chain is built from TRBV7-9 and TRBJ1-2, with D unclear. CDR1 is SEHNR and CDR2 is FQNEAQ in the germline V gene (reference sequence). The ends were cut back, 1 base at V and 4 bases at J, with 10 bases in the middle. The CDR3 sequence is 14 residues long. This chain's CDR3 is CASSLVGGSYGYTF. The CDR3 nucleotides are TGTGCCAGCAGCTTAGTAGGTGGTTCCTATGGCTACACCTTC. The variable domain in full, completed from reference TRBV7-9 and TRBJ1-2, reads DTGVSQNPRHKITKRGQNVTFRCDPISEHNRLYWYRQTLGQGPEFLTYFQNEAQLEKSRLLSDRFSAERPKGSFSTLEIQRTEQGDSAMYLCASSLVGGSYGYTFGSGTRLTVV.